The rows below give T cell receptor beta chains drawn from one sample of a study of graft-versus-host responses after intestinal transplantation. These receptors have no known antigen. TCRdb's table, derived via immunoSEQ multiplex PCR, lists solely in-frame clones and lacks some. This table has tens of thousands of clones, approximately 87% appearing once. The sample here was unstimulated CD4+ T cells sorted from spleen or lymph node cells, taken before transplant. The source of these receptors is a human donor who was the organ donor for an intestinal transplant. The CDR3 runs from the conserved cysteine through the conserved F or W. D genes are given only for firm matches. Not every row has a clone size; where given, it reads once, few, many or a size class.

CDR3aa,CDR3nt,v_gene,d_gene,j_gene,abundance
CASSLELGGRNTQYF,TGTGCCAGCAGCTTAGAGTTGGGAGGGCGGAATACGCAGTATTTT,TRBV7-9,TRBD2,TRBJ2-3,.
CASSLVWDRNIYTF,TGTGCCAGCAGTTTAGTGTGGGACAGAAACATCTACACCTTC,TRBV27,TRBD1,TRBJ1-2,.
CASSQERAAPNTGELFF,TGCGCCAGCAGCCAAGAGCGGGCCGCCCCGAACACCGGGGAGCTGTTTTTT,TRBV4-1,.,TRBJ2-2,.
CASRSGDSYNSPLHF,TGTGCAAGTCGCTCCGGGGACAGCTATAATTCACCCCTCCACTTT,TRBV12-2,.,TRBJ1-6,once
CASSPRTGRQPQHF,TGTGCCAGCAGTCCCCGGACAGGGAGGCAGCCCCAGCATTTT,TRBV28,TRBD1,TRBJ1-5,.
CARSFGESGYTF,TGTGCCAGAAGCTTCGGGGAATCAGGCTACACCTTC,TRBV5-3,.,TRBJ1-2,.
CASSLGTGIGYTF,TGTGCCAGCAGTTTGGGGACAGGGATCGGCTACACCTTC,TRBV28,TRBD1,TRBJ1-2,.
CASGLALQLAPDTQYF,TGTGCTAGTGGTTTGGCGTTACAGCTAGCTCCAGATACGCAGTATTTT,TRBV12-5,.,TRBJ2-3,.
CASSEKSFGAVAGGKRETQYF,TGTGCCAGCAGTGAAAAAAGTTTCGGGGCGGTAGCGGGGGGGAAAAGAGAGACCCAGTACTTC,TRBV6-1,TRBD2,TRBJ2-5,once
CASSPGGAADTQYF,TGTGCCAGCAGCCCGGGGGGGGCCGCAGATACGCAGTATTTT,TRBV14,TRBD2,TRBJ2-3,.
CASSPIPGQGIGANVLTF,TGTGCCAGCTCACCGATTCCGGGACAGGGGATAGGGGCCAACGTCCTGACTTTC,TRBV18,TRBD1,TRBJ2-6,.
CASSVALPGQGAFGYTF,TGTGCCAGCAGCGTAGCCCTCCCGGGACAGGGGGCTTTTGGCTACACCTTC,TRBV9,TRBD1,TRBJ1-2,.